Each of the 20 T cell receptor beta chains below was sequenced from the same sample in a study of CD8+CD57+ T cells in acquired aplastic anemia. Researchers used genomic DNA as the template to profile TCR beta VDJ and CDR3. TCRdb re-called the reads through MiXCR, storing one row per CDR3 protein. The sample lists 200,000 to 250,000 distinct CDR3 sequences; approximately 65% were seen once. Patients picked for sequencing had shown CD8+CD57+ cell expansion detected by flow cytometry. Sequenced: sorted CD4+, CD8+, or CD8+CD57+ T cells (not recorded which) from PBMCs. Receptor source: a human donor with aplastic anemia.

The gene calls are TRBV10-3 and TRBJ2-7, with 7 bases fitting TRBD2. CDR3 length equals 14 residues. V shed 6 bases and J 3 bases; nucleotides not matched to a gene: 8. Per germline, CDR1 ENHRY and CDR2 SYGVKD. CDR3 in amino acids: CAISPQGGHYEQYF. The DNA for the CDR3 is TGTGCCATCAGCCCGCAGGGAGGGCACTACGAGCAGTACTTC.

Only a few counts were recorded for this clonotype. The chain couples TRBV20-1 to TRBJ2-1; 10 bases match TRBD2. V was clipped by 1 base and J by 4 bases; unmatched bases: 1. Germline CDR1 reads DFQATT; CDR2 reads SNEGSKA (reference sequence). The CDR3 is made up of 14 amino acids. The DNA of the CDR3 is TGCAGTGCTAGAGTTAGCGGGAGGTACAATGAGCAGTTCTTC. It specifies CSARVSGRYNEQFF.

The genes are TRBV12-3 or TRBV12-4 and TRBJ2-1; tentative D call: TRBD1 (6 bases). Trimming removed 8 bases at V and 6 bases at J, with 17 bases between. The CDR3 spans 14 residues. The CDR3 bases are TGTGCCAGCTTAATCTCGGACAGATCCAATGAGCAGTTCTTC. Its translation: CASLISDRSNEQFF.

This CDR3 is CATVTSSGYNEQFF. CDR3 DNA: TGTGCCACCGTCACTTCTAGCGGGTACAATGAGCAGTTCTTC. This chain links TRBV6-2 or TRBV6-3 with TRBJ2-1; 8 nucleotides match TRBD2. With 10 bases clipped from V and 4 bases from J, the junction kept 9 bases outside the gene matches. The length of the CDR3 is 14 residues. CDR1 is MNHEY and CDR2 is SVGEGT in the germline V gene.

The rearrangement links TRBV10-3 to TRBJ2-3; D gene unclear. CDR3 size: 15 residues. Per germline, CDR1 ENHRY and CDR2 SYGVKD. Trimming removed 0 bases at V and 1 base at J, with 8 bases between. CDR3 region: CAISESSEGTDTQYF. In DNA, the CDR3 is TGTGCCATCAGTGAGTCCAGCGAAGGCACAGATACGCAGTATTTT.

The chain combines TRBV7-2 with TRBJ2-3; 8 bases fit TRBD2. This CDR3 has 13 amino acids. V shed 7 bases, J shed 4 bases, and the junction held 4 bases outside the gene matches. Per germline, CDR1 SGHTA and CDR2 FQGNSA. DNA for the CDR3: TGTGCCAGCAATAGCGGGACCTCAGATACGCAGTATTTT. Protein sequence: CASNSGTSDTQYF.

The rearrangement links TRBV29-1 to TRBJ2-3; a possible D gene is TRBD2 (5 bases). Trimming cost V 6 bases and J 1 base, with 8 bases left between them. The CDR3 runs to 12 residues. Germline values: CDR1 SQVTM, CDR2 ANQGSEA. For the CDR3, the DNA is TGCAGCGTCACGGAGGGCACAGATACGCAGTATTTT. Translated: CSVTEGTDTQYF.

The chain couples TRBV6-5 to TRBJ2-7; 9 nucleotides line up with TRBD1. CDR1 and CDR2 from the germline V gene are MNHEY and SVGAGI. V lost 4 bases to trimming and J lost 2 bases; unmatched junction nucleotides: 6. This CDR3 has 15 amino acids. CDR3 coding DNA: TGTGCCAGCAGTTCTACGGGACAGGGTACCTACGAGCAGTACTTC. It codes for CASSSTGQGTYEQYF.

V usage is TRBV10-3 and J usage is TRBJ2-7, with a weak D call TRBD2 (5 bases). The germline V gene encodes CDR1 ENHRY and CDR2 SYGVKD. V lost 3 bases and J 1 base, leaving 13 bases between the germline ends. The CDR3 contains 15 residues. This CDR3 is CAISDHGEISYEQYF. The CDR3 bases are TGTGCCATCAGTGATCATGGGGAGATTTCCTACGAGCAGTACTTC.

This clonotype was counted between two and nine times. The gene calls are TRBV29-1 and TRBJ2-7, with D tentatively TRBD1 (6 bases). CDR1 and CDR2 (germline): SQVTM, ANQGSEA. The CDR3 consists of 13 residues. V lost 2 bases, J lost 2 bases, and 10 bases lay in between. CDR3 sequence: CSVERGNPYEQYF. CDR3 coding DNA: TGCAGCGTTGAAAGGGGGAACCCCTACGAGCAGTACTTC.

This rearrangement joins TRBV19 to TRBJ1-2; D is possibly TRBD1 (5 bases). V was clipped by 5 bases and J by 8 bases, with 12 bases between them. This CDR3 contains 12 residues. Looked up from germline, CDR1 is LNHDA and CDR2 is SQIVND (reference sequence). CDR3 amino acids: CASSSSGLGYTF. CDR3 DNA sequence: TGTGCCAGTAGTTCTTCGGGACTCGGCTACACCTTC.

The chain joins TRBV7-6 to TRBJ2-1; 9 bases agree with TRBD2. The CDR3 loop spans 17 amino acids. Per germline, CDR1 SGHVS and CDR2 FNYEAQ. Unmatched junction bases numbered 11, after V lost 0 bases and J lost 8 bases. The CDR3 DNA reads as TGTGCCAGCAGCTTAGCTCGAGGGCTAGCGGGATACCATGAGCAGTTCTTC. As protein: CASSLARGLAGYHEQFF.

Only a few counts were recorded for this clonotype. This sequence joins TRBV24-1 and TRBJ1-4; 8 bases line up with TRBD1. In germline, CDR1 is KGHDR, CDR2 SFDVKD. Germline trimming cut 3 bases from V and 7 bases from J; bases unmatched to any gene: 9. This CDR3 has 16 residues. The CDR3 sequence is CATSDPRGQGFEKLFF. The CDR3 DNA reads TGTGCCACCAGTGATCCCCGCGGACAGGGTTTTGAAAAACTGTTTTTT.

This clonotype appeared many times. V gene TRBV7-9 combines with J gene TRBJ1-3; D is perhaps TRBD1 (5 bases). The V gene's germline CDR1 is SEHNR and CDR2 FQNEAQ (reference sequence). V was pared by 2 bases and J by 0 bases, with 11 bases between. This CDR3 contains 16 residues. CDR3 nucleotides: TGTGCCAGCAGCTTATTGAGGGGATCCTCTGGAAACACCATATATTTT. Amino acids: CASSLLRGSSGNTIYF.

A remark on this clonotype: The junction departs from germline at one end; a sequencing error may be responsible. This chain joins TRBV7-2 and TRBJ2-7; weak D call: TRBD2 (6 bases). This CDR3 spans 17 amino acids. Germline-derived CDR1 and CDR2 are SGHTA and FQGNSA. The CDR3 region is CASSLEHEGGGKNEQYF. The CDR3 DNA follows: TGTGCCAGCAGTTTAGAACACGAGGGAGGAGGGAAAAACGAGCAGTACTTC. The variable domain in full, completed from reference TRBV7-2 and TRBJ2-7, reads GAGVSQSPSNKVTEKGKDVELRCDPISGHTALYWYRQSLGQGLEFLIYFQGNSAPDKSGLPSDRFSAERTGGSVSTLTIQRTQQEDSAVYLCASSLEHEGGGKNEQYFGPGTRLTVT.

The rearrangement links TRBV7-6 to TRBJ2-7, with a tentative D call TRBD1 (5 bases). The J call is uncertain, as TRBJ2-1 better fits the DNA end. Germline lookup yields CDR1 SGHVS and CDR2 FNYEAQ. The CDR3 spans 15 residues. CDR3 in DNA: TGTGCCAGCAGCTTGGGGCTGGTGGGGTACAATGAGCAGTTCTTC. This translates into CASSLGLVGYNEQFF.

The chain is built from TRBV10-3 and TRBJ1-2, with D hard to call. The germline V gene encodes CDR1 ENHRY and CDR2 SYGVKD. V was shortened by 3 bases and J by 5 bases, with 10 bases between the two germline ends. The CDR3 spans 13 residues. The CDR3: CAISDYGRYGYTF. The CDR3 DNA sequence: TGTGCCATCAGTGATTATGGGCGTTATGGCTACACCTTC.

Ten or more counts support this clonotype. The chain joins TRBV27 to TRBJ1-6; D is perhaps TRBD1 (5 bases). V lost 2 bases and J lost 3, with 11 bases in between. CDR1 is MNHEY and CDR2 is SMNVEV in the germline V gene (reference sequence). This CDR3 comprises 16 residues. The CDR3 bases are TGTGCCAGCAGTTTAGGGACGGCCAACTATAATTCACCCCTCCACTTT. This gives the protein CASSLGTANYNSPLHF.

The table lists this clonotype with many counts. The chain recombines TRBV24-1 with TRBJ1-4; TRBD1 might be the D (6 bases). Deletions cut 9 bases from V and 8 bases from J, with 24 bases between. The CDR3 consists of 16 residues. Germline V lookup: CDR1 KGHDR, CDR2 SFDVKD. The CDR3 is CATPSGDTQKEEKLFF. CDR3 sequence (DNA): TGTGCCACCCCGTCGGGGGACACCCAAAAGGAGGAAAAACTGTTTTTT.

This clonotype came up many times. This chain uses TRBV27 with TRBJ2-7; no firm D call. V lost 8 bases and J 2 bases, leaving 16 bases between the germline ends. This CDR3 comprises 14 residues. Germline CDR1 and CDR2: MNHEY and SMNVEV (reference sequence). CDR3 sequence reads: CASFQRRGPYEQYF. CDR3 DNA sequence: TGTGCCAGCTTCCAGCGTCGCGGTCCCTACGAGCAGTACTTC.